The next 15 T cell receptor beta chains were all read from a single sample in a study of blood T cell repertoires in COVID-19 (dated by TCRdb to 2018 to 2020). Libraries were constructed by the immunoSEQ multiplex PCR assay. TCRdb provides this immuneACCESS table in a form limited to in-frame rearrangements. Some clones are lacking; in checked studies, under half of them reflect an unresolved V gene, and why the rest are absent is not known. The sample table records some 150,000 clones; 70% to 80% of these occur just once. Roughly 5.1% of the sample is held by the ten biggest clonotypes. Sequencing input: peripheral blood. The receptors were sampled from a woman between 65 and 79 years old with COVID-19, enrolled during active disease.

The rearrangement uses TRBV10-3 and TRBJ1-2; D is undetermined. CDR3 length equals 14 residues. In germline, CDR1 is ENHRY, CDR2 SYGVKD. Trimming removed 4 bases from V and 6 bases from J, with 15 bases in between. CDR3: CAISAQAAGNGYTF. The CDR3 region has the DNA TGTGCCATCAGTGCCCAAGCGGCGGGGAATGGCTACACCTTC.

A few counts support this clone. The chain links TRBV15 to TRBJ1-2, with TRBD1 as a possible D gene (5 bases). Per the germline V gene, CDR1 is LNHNV and CDR2 is YYDKDF (reference sequence). This CDR3 is built from 14 residues. V dropped 0 bases and J dropped 7 bases, with 12 bases sitting between them. The CDR3, as DNA: TGTGCCACCAGCAGAGATGGGGGGTATCGTGGCTACACCTTC. Translated: CATSRDGGYRGYTF.

This sequence joins TRBV3-1 (or the pseudogene TRBV3-2) and TRBJ1-6; weak D call: TRBD1 (5 bases). The CDR3 is made up of 15 amino acids. Trimming took off 3 bases at V and 9 bases at J, with 15 bases between the two ends. The germline V gene encodes CDR1 LGHDT and CDR2 YNNKEL (reference sequence). Here the CDR3 DNA reads TGTGCCAGCAGCCATAACCCCGGGGGTGGTTCACCCCTCCACTTT. Protein sequence: CASSHNPGGGSPLHF.

The chain recombines TRBV4-3 with TRBJ1-6, with 7 bases fitting TRBD1. The germline V gene encodes CDR1 LGHNA and CDR2 YSLEER. This CDR3 is built from 15 residues. V gave up 3 bases and J gave up 10 bases; unmatched junction bases: 9. The CDR3 DNA reads TGCGCCAGCAGCCAGGGACAGTCTAGTTTATCACCCCTCCACTTT. It translates to CASSQGQSSLSPLHF.

A few counts support this clone. The chain combines TRBV19 with TRBJ2-5; 7 nucleotides agree with TRBD1. There are 14 residues in the CDR3. Looked up from germline, CDR1 is LNHDA and CDR2 is SQIVND (reference sequence). Losses at the gene ends were 1 base for V and 4 bases for J; bases not matched to a gene: 3. The CDR3 DNA follows: TGTGCCAGTAGTATAGGGGGACAGCGAGAGACCCAGTACTTC. The encoded protein is CASSIGGQRETQYF. The entire variable domain, with the rest obtained from reference TRBV19 and TRBJ2-5, is as follows: DGGITQSPKYLFRKEGQNVTLSCEQNLNHDAMYWYRQDPGQGLRLIYYSQIVNDFQKGDIAEGYSVSREKKESFPLTVTSAQKNPTAFYLCASSIGGQRETQYFGPGTRLLVL.

The CDR3 sequence is CASSYEATGVIPTYEQYF. CDR3 coding DNA: TGTGCCAGCAGTTACGAGGCGACAGGGGTCATCCCTACCTACGAGCAGTACTTC. This chain connects TRBV6-2 or TRBV6-3 to TRBJ2-7, with TRBD1 identical over 8 bases. The junction had 14 bases not matched to a gene; V was cut back by 2 bases and J by 2 bases. Germline-derived CDR1 and CDR2 are MNHEY and SVGEGT. The CDR3 is 18 residues long.

The V call is TRBV5-6, the J call TRBJ2-3, with TRBD1 as a possible D gene (5 bases). Germline CDR1 reads SGHDT; CDR2 reads YYEEEE. V shed 1 base and J shed 6 bases, with 15 bases lying between them. CDR3 length equals 15 residues. This CDR3 is CASSLSAAPGDTQYF. CDR3 DNA sequence: TGTGCCAGCAGCTTGAGCGCTGCCCCAGGGGATACGCAGTATTTT.

The V gene is TRBV4-1, the J gene TRBJ2-3; 9 nucleotides line up with TRBD2. CDR3 length: 15 residues. Germline V gene data show CDR1 as MGHRA and CDR2 as YSYEKL. After removal of 5 bases from V and 2 bases from J, the junction contained 5 bases not matched to a gene. CDR3 sequence reads: CASSSGLASTDTQYF. CDR3 coding DNA: TGCGCCAGCAGCTCGGGACTAGCCTCCACAGATACGCAGTATTTT.

This clone occurred once. The V and J genes are TRBV7-2 and TRBJ1-3, with D perhaps matching TRBD1 (6 bases). The CDR3 runs to 16 residues. The V and J ends lost 6 bases and 0 bases respectively, with 15 bases between them. Germline CDR1 is SGHTA and CDR2 is FQGNSA. CDR3 sequence reads: CASRRTLQGSGNTIYF. CDR3 DNA: TGTGCCAGCAGACGTACCCTACAGGGCTCTGGAAACACCATATATTTT.

The genes are TRBV5-1 and TRBJ2-1, with 8 bases that match TRBD1. V trimming: 0 bases; J trimming: 9 bases; junction bases outside the gene matches: 8. Germline lookup yields CDR1 SGHRS and CDR2 YFSETQ. CDR3 length: 15 amino acids. The CDR3 DNA sequence: TGCGCCAGCAGCTTGGCCCCAGGGGGCAGGGGTGAGCAGTTCTTC. This gives the protein CASSLAPGGRGEQFF.

This clone has more than one count but fewer than ten. The gene calls are TRBV12-3 or TRBV12-4 and TRBJ1-2; D remains unclear. Trimming removed 6 bases from V and 12 bases from J, with 17 bases in between. CDR3 length: 12 residues. As DNA, the CDR3 is TGTGCCAGCAGCCGAGACGGTGATGGGCACACCTTC. This encodes CASSRDGDGHTF.

The chain recombines TRBV5-1 with TRBJ2-7, with D perhaps TRBD2 (5 bases). The germline gives CDR1 SGHRS, CDR2 YFSETQ. The CDR3 contains 15 residues. The V gene lost 4 bases and the J gene lost 2 bases, with 16 bases spanning the gap. CDR3 DNA: TGCGCCAGCAGCGCCGAGAGGGCGAGGCCCTACGAGCAGTACTTC. It codes for CASSAERARPYEQYF.

The J gene is TRBJ1-2, the V gene TRBV27; 7 nucleotides match TRBD1. Germline V gene sequence: CDR1 MNHEY, CDR2 SMNVEV (reference sequence). The CDR3 is 13 amino acids. After removal of 5 bases from V and 5 bases from J, the junction contained 5 bases not matched to a gene. CDR3 sequence reads: CASSPGQQYGYTF. The CDR3 nucleotides read TGTGCCAGCAGTCCGGGACAGCAATATGGCTACACCTTC.

The V gene is TRBV7-9, the J gene TRBJ2-1; 13 nucleotides match TRBD2. CDR3 size: 17 residues. Trimming cost V 3 bases and J 4 bases; bases outside gene matches: 6. In germline, CDR1 is SEHNR, CDR2 FQNEAQ (reference sequence). The CDR3 DNA reads as TGTGCCAGCAGCTTTGGGACTAGCGGGATTCAGTACAATGAGCAGTTCTTC. Its protein product is CASSFGTSGIQYNEQFF.

The chain combines TRBV5-4 with TRBJ2-5; 8 positions agree with TRBD2. In germline, CDR1 is SGHNT, CDR2 YYREEE (reference sequence). This CDR3 spans 15 amino acids. After removal of 4 bases from V and 9 bases from J, the junction contained 14 bases not matched to a gene. This CDR3 is CASSPLGLAGAAQYF. The CDR3 coding sequence is TGTGCCAGCAGCCCACTAGGACTAGCAGGGGCTGCCCAGTACTTC.